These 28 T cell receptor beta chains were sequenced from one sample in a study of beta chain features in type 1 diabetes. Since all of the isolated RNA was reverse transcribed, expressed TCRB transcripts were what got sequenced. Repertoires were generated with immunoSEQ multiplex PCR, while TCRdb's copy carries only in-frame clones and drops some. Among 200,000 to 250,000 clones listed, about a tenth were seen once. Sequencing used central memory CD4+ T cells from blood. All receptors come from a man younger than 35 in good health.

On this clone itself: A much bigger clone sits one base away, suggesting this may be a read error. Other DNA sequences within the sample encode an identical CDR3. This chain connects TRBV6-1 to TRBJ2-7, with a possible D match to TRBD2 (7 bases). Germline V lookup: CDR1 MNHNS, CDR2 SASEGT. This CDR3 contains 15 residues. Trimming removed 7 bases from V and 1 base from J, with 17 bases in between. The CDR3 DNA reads TGTGCCAGCATCCGTTCCGGGGGGCGGTCCTACGAGCAGTACTTC. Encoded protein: CASIRSGGRSYEQYF.

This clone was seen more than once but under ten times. Here the CDR3 DNA reads TGTGCCTGGTCCAACACCCGGGTGACTGAAGCTTTCTTT. This translates into CAWSNTRVTEAFF. J is TRBJ1-1 and V is TRBV30; D unclear. V gave up 5 bases and J gave up 5 bases, with 15 bases separating them. The CDR3 has 13 amino acids. Germline V gene data show CDR1 as GTSNPN and CDR2 as SVGIG (reference sequence).

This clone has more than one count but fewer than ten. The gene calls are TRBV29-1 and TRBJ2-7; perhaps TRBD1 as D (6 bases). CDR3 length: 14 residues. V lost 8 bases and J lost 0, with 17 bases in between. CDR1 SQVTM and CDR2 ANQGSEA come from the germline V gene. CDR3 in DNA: TGCAGCCGTACCTCGGACAGATCCTCCTACGAGCAGTACTTC. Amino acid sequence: CSRTSDRSSYEQYF.

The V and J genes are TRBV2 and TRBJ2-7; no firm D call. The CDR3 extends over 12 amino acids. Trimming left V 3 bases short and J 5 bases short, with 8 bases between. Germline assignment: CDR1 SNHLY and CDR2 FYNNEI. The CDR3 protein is CASSDRSHEQYF. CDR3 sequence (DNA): TGTGCCAGCAGTGACAGGTCCCACGAGCAGTACTTC.

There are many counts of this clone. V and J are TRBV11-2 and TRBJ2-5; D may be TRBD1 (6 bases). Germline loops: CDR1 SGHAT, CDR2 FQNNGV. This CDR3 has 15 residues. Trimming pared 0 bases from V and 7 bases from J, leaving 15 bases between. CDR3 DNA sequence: TGTGCCAGCAGCTTAGACTTAAACAGGGTAGGGACCCAGTACTTC. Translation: CASSLDLNRVGTQYF.

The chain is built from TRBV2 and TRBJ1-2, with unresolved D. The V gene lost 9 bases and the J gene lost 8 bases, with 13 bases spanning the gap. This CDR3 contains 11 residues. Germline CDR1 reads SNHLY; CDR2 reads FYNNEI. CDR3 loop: CASRVSLGYTF. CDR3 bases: TGTGCCAGTCGAGTCAGCTTGGGCTACACCTTC.

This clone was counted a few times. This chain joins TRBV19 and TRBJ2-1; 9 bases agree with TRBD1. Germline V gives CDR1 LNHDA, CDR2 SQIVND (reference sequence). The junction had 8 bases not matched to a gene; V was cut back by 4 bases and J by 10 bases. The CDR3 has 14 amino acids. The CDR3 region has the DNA TGTGCCAGTAGTAAGCGGGACAGGGAGTGGGAGCAGTTCTTC. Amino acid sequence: CASSKRDREWEQFF.

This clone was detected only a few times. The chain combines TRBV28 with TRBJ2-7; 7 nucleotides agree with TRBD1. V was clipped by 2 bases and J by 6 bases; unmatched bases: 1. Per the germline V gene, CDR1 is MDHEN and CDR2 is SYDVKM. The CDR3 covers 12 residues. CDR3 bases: TGTGCCAGCAGTTTACGACAGGGCGAGCAGTACTTC. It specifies CASSLRQGEQYF. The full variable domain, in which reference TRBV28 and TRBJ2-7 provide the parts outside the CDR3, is DVKVTQSSRYLVKRTGEKVFLECVQDMDHENMFWYRQDPGLGLRLIYFSYDVKMKEKGDIPEGYSVSREKKERFSLILESASTNQTSMYLCASSLRQGEQYFGPGTRLTVT.

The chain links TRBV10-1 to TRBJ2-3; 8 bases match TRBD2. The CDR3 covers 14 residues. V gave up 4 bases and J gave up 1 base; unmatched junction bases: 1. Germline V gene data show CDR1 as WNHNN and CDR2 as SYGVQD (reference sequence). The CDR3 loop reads CASSVREGTDTQYF. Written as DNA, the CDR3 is TGCGCCAGCAGTGTGCGGGAGGGCACAGATACGCAGTATTTT.

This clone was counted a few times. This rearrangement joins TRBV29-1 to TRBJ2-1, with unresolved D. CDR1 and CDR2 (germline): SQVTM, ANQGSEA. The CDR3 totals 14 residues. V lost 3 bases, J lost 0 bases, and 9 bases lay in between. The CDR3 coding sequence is TGCAGCGTTGACCGGCAGAGCTCCTACAATGAGCAGTTCTTC. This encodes CSVDRQSSYNEQFF.

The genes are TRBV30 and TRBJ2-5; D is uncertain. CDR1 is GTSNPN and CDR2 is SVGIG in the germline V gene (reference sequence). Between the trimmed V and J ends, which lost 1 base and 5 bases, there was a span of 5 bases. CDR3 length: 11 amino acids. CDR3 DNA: TGTGCCTGGAGTGCTTGGGAGACCCAGTACTTC. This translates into CAWSAWETQYF.

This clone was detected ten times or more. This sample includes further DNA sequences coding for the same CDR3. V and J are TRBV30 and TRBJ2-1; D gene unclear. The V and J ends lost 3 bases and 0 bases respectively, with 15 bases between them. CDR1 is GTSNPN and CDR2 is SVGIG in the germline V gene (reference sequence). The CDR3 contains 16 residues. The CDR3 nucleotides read TGTGCCTGGAGGCCACCGGGTCCGAGCTCCTACAATGAGCAGTTCTTC. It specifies CAWRPPGPSSYNEQFF.

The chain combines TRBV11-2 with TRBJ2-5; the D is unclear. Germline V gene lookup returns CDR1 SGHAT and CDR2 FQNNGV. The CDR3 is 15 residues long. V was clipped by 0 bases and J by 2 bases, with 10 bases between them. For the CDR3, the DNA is TGTGCCAGCAGCTTAGATCCTTGGGAACAAGAGACCCAGTACTTC. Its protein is CASSLDPWEQETQYF. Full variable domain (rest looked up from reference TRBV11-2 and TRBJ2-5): EAGVAQSPRYKIIEKRQSVAFWCNPISGHATLYWYQQILGQGPKLLIQFQNNGVVDDSQLPKDRFSAERLKGVDSTLKIQPAKLEDSAVYLCASSLDPWEQETQYFGPGTRLLVL.

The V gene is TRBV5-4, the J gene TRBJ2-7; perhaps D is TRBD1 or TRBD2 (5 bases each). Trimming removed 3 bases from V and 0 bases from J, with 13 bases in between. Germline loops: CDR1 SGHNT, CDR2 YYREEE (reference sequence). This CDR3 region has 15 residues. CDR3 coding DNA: TGTGCCAGCAGCTCCGGGACGGACACCTCCTACGAGCAGTACTTC. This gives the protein CASSSGTDTSYEQYF.

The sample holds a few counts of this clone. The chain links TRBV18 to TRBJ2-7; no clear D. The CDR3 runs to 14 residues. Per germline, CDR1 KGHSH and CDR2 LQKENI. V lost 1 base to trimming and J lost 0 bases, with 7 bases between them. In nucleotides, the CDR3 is TGTGCCAGCTCACCACGCGTCGGCTCCTACGAGCAGTACTTC. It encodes CASSPRVGSYEQYF. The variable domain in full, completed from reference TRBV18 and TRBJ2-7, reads NAGVMQNPRHLVRRRGQEARLRCSPMKGHSHVYWYRQLPEEGLKFMVYLQKENIIDESGMPKERFSAEFPKEGPSILRIQQVVRGDSAAYFCASSPRVGSYEQYFGPGTRLTVT.

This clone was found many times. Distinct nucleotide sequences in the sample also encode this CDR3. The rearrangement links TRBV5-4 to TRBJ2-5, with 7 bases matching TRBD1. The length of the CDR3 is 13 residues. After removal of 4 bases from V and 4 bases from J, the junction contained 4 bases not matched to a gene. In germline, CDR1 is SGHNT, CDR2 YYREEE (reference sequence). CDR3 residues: CASSAKGAETQYF. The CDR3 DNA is TGTGCCAGCAGCGCGAAGGGGGCAGAGACCCAGTACTTC.

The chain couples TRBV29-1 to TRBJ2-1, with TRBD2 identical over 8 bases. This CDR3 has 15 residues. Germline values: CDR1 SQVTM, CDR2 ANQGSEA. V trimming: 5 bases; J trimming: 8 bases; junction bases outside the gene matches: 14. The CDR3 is CSVRGSSGSGDEQFF. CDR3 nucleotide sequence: TGCAGCGTTAGGGGGTCCAGCGGGAGCGGCGATGAGCAGTTCTTC.

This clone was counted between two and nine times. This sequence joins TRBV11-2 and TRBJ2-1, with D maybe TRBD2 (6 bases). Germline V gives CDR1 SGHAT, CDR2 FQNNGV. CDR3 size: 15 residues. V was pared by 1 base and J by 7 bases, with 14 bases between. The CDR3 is CASSLAEGPWNEQFF. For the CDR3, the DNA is TGTGCCAGCAGCTTAGCGGAGGGCCCGTGGAATGAGCAGTTCTTC.

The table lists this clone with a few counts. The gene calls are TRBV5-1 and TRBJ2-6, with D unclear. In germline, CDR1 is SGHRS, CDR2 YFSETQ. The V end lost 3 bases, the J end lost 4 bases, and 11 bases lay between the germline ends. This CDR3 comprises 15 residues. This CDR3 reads CASSSGNTGANVLTF. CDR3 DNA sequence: TGCGCCAGCAGCTCCGGCAATACGGGGGCCAACGTCCTGACTTTC.

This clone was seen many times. The CDR3 loop reads CASSLLGDEQYF. The CDR3 DNA sequence: TGTGCCAGCAGTTTATTGGGAGACGAGCAGTACTTC. This chain uses TRBV28 with TRBJ2-7; TRBD2 is a possible D gene (5 bases). CDR3 size: 12 residues. Between the trimmed V and J ends, which lost 1 base and 5 bases, there was a span of 6 bases. Germline CDR1 MDHEN, CDR2 SYDVKM.

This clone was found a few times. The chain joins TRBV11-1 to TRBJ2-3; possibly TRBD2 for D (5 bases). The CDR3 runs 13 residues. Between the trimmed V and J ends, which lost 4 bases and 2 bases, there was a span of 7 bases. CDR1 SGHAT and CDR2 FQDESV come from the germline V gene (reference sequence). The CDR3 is CASSWLATDTQYF. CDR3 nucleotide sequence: TGTGCCAGCAGCTGGCTAGCCACAGATACGCAGTATTTT. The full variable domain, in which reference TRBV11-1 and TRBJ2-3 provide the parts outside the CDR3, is EAEVAQSPRYKITEKSQAVAFWCDPISGHATLYWYRQILGQGPELLVQFQDESVVDDSQLPKDRFSAERLKGVDSTLKIQPAELGDSAMYLCASSWLATDTQYFGPGTRLTVL.

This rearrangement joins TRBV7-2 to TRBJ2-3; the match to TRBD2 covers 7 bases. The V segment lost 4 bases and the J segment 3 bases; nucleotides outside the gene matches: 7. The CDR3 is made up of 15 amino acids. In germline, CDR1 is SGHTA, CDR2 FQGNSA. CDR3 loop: CASSSTGGGTDTQYF. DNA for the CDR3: TGTGCCAGCAGCTCCACTGGGGGAGGGACAGATACGCAGTATTTT.

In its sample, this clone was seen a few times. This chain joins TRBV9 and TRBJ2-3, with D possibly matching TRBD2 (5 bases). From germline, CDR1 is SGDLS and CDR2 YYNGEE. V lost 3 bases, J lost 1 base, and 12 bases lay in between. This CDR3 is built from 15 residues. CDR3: CASSGTRVRTDTQYF. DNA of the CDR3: TGTGCCAGCAGCGGGACTCGCGTTCGCACAGATACGCAGTATTTT.

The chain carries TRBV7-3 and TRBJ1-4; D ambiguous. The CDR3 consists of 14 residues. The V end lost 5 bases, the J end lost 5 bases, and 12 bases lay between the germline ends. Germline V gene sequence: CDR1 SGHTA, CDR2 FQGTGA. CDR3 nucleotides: TGTGCCAGCAGCCTGGACGTCAAGAATGAAAAACTGTTTTTT. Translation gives CASSLDVKNEKLFF.

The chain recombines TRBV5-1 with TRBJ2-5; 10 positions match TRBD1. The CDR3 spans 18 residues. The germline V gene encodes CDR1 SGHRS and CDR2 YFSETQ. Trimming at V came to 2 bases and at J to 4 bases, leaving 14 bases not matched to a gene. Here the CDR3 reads CASSFINGGTGVRETQYF. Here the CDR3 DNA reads TGCGCCAGCAGCTTTATCAACGGCGGGACAGGGGTTCGAGAGACCCAGTACTTC.

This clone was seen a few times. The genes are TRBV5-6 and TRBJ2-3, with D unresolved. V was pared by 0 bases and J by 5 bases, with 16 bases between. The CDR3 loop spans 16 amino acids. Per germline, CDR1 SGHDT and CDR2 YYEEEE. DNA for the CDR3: TGTGCCAGCAGCTTGGACACCCGGAGACGGCAAGATACGCAGTATTTT. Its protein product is CASSLDTRRRQDTQYF.

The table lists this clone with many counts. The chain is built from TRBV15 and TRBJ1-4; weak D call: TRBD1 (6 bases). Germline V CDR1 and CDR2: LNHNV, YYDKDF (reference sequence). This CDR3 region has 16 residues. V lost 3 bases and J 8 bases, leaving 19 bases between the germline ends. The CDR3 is CATSSSGTPEDEKLFF. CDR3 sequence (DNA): TGTGCCACCAGCAGTTCCGGGACACCTGAGGACGAAAAACTGTTTTTT. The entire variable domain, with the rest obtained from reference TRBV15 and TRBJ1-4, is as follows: DAMVIQNPRYQVTQFGKPVTLSCSQTLNHNVMYWYQQKSSQAPKLLFHYYDKDFNNEADTPDNFQSRRPNTSFCFLDIRSPGLGDTAMYLCATSSSGTPEDEKLFFGSGTQLSVL.

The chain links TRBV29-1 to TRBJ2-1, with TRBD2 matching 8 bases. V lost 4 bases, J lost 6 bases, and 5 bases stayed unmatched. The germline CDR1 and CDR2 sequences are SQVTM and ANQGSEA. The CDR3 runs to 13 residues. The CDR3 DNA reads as TGCAGCGTTGTCAGGCTAGCGGGCAATGAGCAGTTCTTC. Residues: CSVVRLAGNEQFF.